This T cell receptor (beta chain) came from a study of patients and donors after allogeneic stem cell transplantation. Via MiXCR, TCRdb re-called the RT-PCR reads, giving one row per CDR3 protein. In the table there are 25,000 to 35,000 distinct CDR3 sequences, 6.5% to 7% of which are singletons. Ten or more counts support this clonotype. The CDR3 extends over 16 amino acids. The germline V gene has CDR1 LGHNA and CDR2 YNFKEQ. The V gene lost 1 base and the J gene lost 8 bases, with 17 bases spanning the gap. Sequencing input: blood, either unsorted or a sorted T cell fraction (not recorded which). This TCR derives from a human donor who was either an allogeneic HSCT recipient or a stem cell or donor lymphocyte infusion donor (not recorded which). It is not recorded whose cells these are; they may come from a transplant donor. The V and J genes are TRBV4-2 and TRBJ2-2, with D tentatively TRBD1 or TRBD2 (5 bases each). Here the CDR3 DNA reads TGTGCCAGCAGCCAAGTTGGGACCAGACCCGAGGGGGAGCTGTTTTTT. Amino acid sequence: CASSQVGTRPEGELFF.